A single sample is the source of the 26 T cell receptor beta chains below, sequenced in a study of shared clonotypes between healthy human individuals. Produced via immunoSEQ multiplex PCR; TCRdb's table is partial and in-frame only. The sample shows about 2.4 million clones, 93% of them seen only once. Sequenced: naive CD4+ T cells from PBMCs. Subset in this sample: CD45RA+ positively selected. These receptors all come from a man younger than 30 in good health. Some clones in this sample may be carry-over from other donors' samples.

The J gene is TRBJ2-5, the V gene TRBV2; 12 positions agree with TRBD2. Germline V gene lookup returns CDR1 SNHLY and CDR2 FYNNEI. The CDR3 length is 12 residues. J lost 13 bases, V lost 6 bases, and 6 bases had no gene match. CDR3 nucleotides: TGTGCCAGCAGGAGACTAGCGGGAGCGCGGTACTTC. This sequence encodes CASRRLAGARYF.

Regarding this clone: This sample also contains other DNA sequences that code for the same CDR3. J is TRBJ1-2 and V is TRBV20-1, with no clear D. Deletions cut 1 base from V and 5 bases from J, with 5 bases between. The CDR3 is 11 amino acids. Germline CDR1 and CDR2: DFQATT and SNEGSKA (reference sequence). Here the CDR3 DNA reads TGCAGTGCTAGAGCGGGATATGGCTACACCTTC. Amino acids: CSARAGYGYTF.

The chain uses TRBV28 and TRBJ1-1; D possibly corresponds to TRBD1 (5 bases). Looked up from germline, CDR1 is MDHEN and CDR2 is SYDVKM. The CDR3 spans 19 residues. The ends were cut back, 5 bases at V and 0 bases at J, with 25 bases in the middle. CDR3: CASSTTFRTLRRMNTEAFF. The CDR3, as DNA: TGTGCCAGCAGTACGACGTTCAGGACATTACGACGCATGAACACTGAAGCTTTCTTT.

V gene TRBV6-5 combines with J gene TRBJ2-1; 12 bases map to TRBD2. J was trimmed by 10 bases and V by 4 bases; bases with no gene match: 8. The CDR3 runs 15 residues. Germline lookup yields CDR1 MNHEY and CDR2 SVGAGI. The CDR3 sequence is CASSSGLAGIREQFF. CDR3 in DNA: TGTGCCAGCAGTTCCGGACTAGCGGGAATTAGAGAGCAGTTCTTC.

The chain employs TRBV28 and TRBJ2-1; perhaps TRBD1 as D (6 bases). V was pared by 6 bases and J by 4 bases, with 19 bases between. This CDR3 is built from 16 residues. The V gene's germline CDR1 is MDHEN and CDR2 SYDVKM. This chain's CDR3 is CASSRTGSWLYNEQFF. Here the CDR3 DNA reads TGTGCCAGCAGCCGTACAGGGTCGTGGCTTTACAATGAGCAGTTCTTC.

In this sample, this clone turned up once. V is TRBV27 and J is TRBJ1-1; a weak D match, TRBD1 (5 bases). The CDR3 runs 12 residues. CDR1 MNHEY and CDR2 SMNVEV come from the germline V gene (reference sequence). V shed 4 bases and J shed 11 bases, with 14 bases lying between them. CDR3 protein: CASSSSSRGAFF. CDR3 nucleotides: TGTGCCAGCAGTTCTTCATCTCGGGGGGCTTTCTTT.

The genes are TRBV4-1 and TRBJ1-4, with 7 bases identical to TRBD1. V dropped 1 base and J dropped 0; count of bases not matched to a gene: 2. CDR1 MGHRA and CDR2 YSYEKL come from the germline V gene. This CDR3 comprises 16 residues. The DNA for the CDR3 is TGCGCCAGCAGCCAAGGACAGGGCCCAACTAATGAAAAACTGTTTTTT. This sequence encodes CASSQGQGPTNEKLFF.

The chain carries TRBV7-9 and TRBJ1-5; TRBD1 matches 9 bases. The CDR3 runs to 17 residues. Germline-derived CDR1 and CDR2 are SEHNR and FQNEAQ (reference sequence). The J segment lost 2 bases and the V segment lost 5 bases, leaving 10 bases of the junction unmatched. CDR3 amino acids: CASSPGPDRGGNQPQHF. CDR3 sequence (DNA): TGTGCCAGCAGCCCTGGCCCGGACAGGGGCGGCAATCAGCCCCAGCATTTT.

The V call is TRBV5-4, the J call TRBJ2-3, with 10 bases aligning to TRBD2. The length of the CDR3 is 17 residues. Germline V gene lookup returns CDR1 SGHNT and CDR2 YYREEE (reference sequence). With 0 bases clipped from V and 4 bases from J, the junction kept 8 bases outside the gene matches. CDR3 bases: TGTGCCAGCAGCTTGGGTACCCTAGCGGGAGTCTCAGATACGCAGTATTTT. This translates into CASSLGTLAGVSDTQYF.

This clone was seen a few times. The chain joins TRBV28 to TRBJ2-7; perhaps TRBD1 as D (6 bases). This CDR3 is built from 14 residues. CDR1 is MDHEN, CDR2 SYDVKM, per germline. V lost 10 bases and J lost 6, with 22 bases in between. The CDR3 coding sequence is TGTGCCACCACAGTTCAGGGGTCCTCCGGCGAGCAGTACTTC. It yields the protein CATTVQGSSGEQYF.

This clone was observed a single time. The genes are TRBV28 and TRBJ2-5; D perhaps matches TRBD2 (5 bases). V was shortened by 5 bases and J by 4 bases, with 20 bases between the two germline ends. The germline CDR1 and CDR2 sequences are MDHEN and SYDVKM. The CDR3 loop spans 16 amino acids. Here the CDR3 DNA reads TGTGCCAGCAGTATCGTACGACCTCCACGGGGAGAGACCCAGTACTTC. Its translation: CASSIVRPPRGETQYF.

V is TRBV5-1 and J is TRBJ2-1; no firm D call. Germline-derived CDR1 and CDR2 are SGHRS and YFSETQ. This CDR3 spans 16 amino acids. V lost 0 bases and J 1 base, leaving 11 bases between the germline ends. The CDR3 DNA reads TGCGCCAGCAGCTTGGAGGATGAACCGTCCTACAATGAGCAGTTCTTC. Its protein product is CASSLEDEPSYNEQFF.

This chain links TRBV4-2 with TRBJ2-6, with D possibly being TRBD2 (5 bases). Germline V gene lookup returns CDR1 LGHNA and CDR2 YNFKEQ. The CDR3 totals 18 residues. Trimming removed 1 base at V and 0 bases at J, with 13 bases between. Written as DNA, the CDR3 is TGTGCCAGCAGCCAAGGGATGAGTGGGAGCTCTGGGGCCAACGTCCTGACTTTC. Its protein product is CASSQGMSGSSGANVLTF.

This chain connects TRBV6-1 to TRBJ2-7; 15 positions match TRBD2. Losses at the gene ends were 2 bases for V and 4 bases for J; bases not matched to a gene: 3. This CDR3 region has 16 residues. Germline V CDR1 and CDR2: MNHNS, SASEGT. The CDR3 here is CASSERGTSGRYEQYF. The CDR3 DNA reads TGTGCCAGCAGTGAACGGGGGACTAGCGGGAGGTACGAGCAGTACTTC.

The chain employs TRBV7-9 and TRBJ1-2; D call uncertain. The CDR3 is made up of 14 amino acids. From germline, CDR1 is SEHNR and CDR2 FQNEAQ (reference sequence). Trimming cost V 0 bases and J 2 bases, with 7 bases left between them. The CDR3 region has the DNA TGTGCCAGCAGCTTAGCGGCAGACAACTATGGCTACACCTTC. Protein: CASSLAADNYGYTF.

V and J are TRBV4-2 and TRBJ1-1; 10 positions match TRBD1. V lost 3 bases to trimming and J lost 3 bases; unmatched junction nucleotides: 13. The CDR3 is 18 amino acids. Germline CDR1 LGHNA, CDR2 YNFKEQ. CDR3 in DNA: TGTGCCAGCAGCCACTCTAAGTGGGGACAGGGGCTATACACTGAAGCTTTCTTT. Translating gives CASSHSKWGQGLYTEAFF.

V gene TRBV28 combines with J gene TRBJ2-7; possibly TRBD2 for D (5 bases). The germline CDR1 and CDR2 sequences are MDHEN and SYDVKM. Between the trimmed V and J ends, which lost 5 bases and 7 bases, there was a span of 9 bases. The CDR3 consists of 11 residues. The CDR3 here is CASSRPGEQYF. The DNA of the CDR3 is TGTGCCAGCAGTCGACCGGGGGAGCAGTACTTC.

This chain joins TRBV4-2 and TRBJ2-1, with 14 bases identical to TRBD2. V shed 1 base, J shed 9 bases, and the junction held 11 bases outside the gene matches. The CDR3 covers 18 residues. The germline gives CDR1 LGHNA, CDR2 YNFKEQ. DNA of the CDR3: TGTGCCAGCAGCCAAGCGGGGACTAGCGGGAGAAGGGGCGGTGAGCAGTTCTTC. This translates into CASSQAGTSGRRGGEQFF.

The chain joins TRBV7-9 to TRBJ2-1, with 8 bases aligning to TRBD2. Germline V CDR1 and CDR2: SEHNR, FQNEAQ (reference sequence). The CDR3 covers 16 residues. Trimming removed 7 bases from V and 2 bases from J; junction bases left unmatched: 10. DNA for the CDR3: TGTGCCAGCACCGCGGTGACTAGCGCGACCTACAATGAGCAGTTCTTC. Amino acids: CASTAVTSATYNEQFF. The full variable domain, completed using reference TRBV7-9 and TRBJ2-1, is DTGVSQNPRHKITKRGQNVTFRCDPISEHNRLYWYRQTLGQGPEFLTYFQNEAQLEKSRLLSDRFSAERPKGSFSTLEIQRTEQGDSAMYLCASTAVTSATYNEQFFGPGTRLTVL.

This clone has more than one count but fewer than ten. This chain uses TRBV28 with TRBJ1-5; D is unresolved. Per the germline V gene, CDR1 is MDHEN and CDR2 is SYDVKM. The CDR3 has 13 amino acids. V gave up 6 bases and J gave up 6 bases, with 12 bases separating them. This chain's CDR3 is CASSSLGSQPQHF. The CDR3 nucleotides read TGTGCCAGCAGCTCCTTGGGGAGTCAGCCCCAGCATTTT.

The CDR3 protein is CASSYSLRDSTDTQYF. The CDR3 DNA reads TGTGCCAGCAGTTACTCGCTCAGGGACAGCACAGATACGCAGTATTTT. The chain uses TRBV6-5 and TRBJ2-3; possibly TRBD1 or TRBD2 for D (5 bases each). The V gene lost 0 bases and the J gene lost 0 bases, with 10 bases spanning the gap. Germline CDR1 MNHEY, CDR2 SVGAGI. The CDR3 is 16 residues long.

The chain couples TRBV4-3 to TRBJ2-2, with D possibly matching TRBD1 (6 bases). The germline V gene has CDR1 LGHNA and CDR2 YSLEER. This CDR3 has 14 amino acids. V dropped 4 bases and J dropped 4 bases, with 10 bases sitting between them. The DNA of the CDR3 is TGCGCCAGCAGCCCGTACAGGGTCACCGGGGAGCTGTTTTTT. It is translated as CASSPYRVTGELFF.

The chain combines TRBV5-4 with TRBJ2-7; D may correspond to TRBD1 or TRBD2 (5 bases each). The CDR3 runs to 12 residues. V was shortened by 4 bases and J by 5 bases, with 10 bases between the two germline ends. Looked up from germline, CDR1 is SGHNT and CDR2 is YYREEE (reference sequence). The CDR3 DNA reads TGTGCCAGCAGCATCGGGACGGACGAGCAGTACTTC. Its translation: CASSIGTDEQYF. Drawing the rest from reference TRBV5-4 and TRBJ2-7, the complete variable domain is ETGVTQSPTHLIKTRGQQVTLRCSSQSGHNTVSWYQQALGQGPQFIFQYYREEENGRGNFPPRFSGLQFPNYSSELNVNALELDDSALYLCASSIGTDEQYFGPGTRLTVT.

This chain links TRBV10-3 with TRBJ2-7, with D perhaps given as TRBD1 or TRBD2 (6 bases each). Trimming left V 6 bases short and J 4 bases short, with 25 bases between. Germline V gene sequence: CDR1 ENHRY, CDR2 SYGVKD. This CDR3 region has 17 residues. The CDR3 here is CAISARGGFGGAYEQYF. The DNA of the CDR3 is TGTGCCATCAGCGCCCGAGGTGGTTTCGGGGGCGCATACGAGCAGTACTTC.

The rearrangement links TRBV6-6 to TRBJ1-5; TRBD1 agrees at 7 bases. CDR1 and CDR2 from the germline V gene are MNHNY and SVGAGI (reference sequence). V lost 2 bases, J lost 5 bases, and 3 bases stayed unmatched. The CDR3 extends over 14 amino acids. The CDR3 is CASSYRGLDQPQHF. The CDR3 DNA reads TGTGCCAGCAGTTACAGGGGGCTTGATCAGCCCCAGCATTTT.

V gene TRBV5-1 combines with J gene TRBJ2-3; TRBD2 agrees at 14 bases. V was pared by 7 bases and J by 4 bases, with 5 bases of the junction left unmatched. The CDR3 covers 15 residues. Germline values: CDR1 SGHRS, CDR2 YFSETQ. The CDR3 sequence: CASRGLAGGADTQYF. CDR3 nucleotide sequence: TGCGCCAGCCGCGGACTAGCGGGAGGAGCAGATACGCAGTATTTT.